This T cell receptor (beta chain) was obtained from a study of OX40 agonist ivuxolimab in advanced cancers. On the study more broadly: Previous treatment with anti-PD-1, anti-PD-L1 or anti-CTLA-4 therapy was allowed; about 40% had received some.

Germline CDR1 reads MNHNY; CDR2 reads SVGAGI (reference sequence). The CDR3 consists of 14 residues. V was clipped by 6 bases and J by 5 bases, with 16 bases between them. The table came from immunoSEQ multiplex PCR; TCRdb's copy has only in-frame clones and leaves some out. The sample carries about 90,000 clones, about nine tenths recorded once. The starting material was CD4+ or CD8+ T cells sorted from blood, obtained in a trial of the OX40 agonist ivuxolimab. This clonotype was sampled from an adult with an advanced solid tumor such as melanoma, head and neck, liver or kidney cancer. The rearrangement links TRBV6-6 to TRBJ1-1; D gene uncertain. This CDR3 is CASRLRRGGTEAFF. DNA for the CDR3: TGTGCCAGCAGACTCAGGCGGGGAGGGACTGAAGCTTTCTTT.